The 10 T cell receptor beta chains in this list originate from one sample, sequenced in a study of shared clonotypes between healthy human individuals. TCRdb's copy holds only in-frame clones and misses some; the assay was immunoSEQ multiplex PCR. The table lists roughly 2.5 million clones, approximately 94% of them singletons. The sample was naive CD4+ T cells sorted from blood. Regarding subset: CD45RA+ positively selected. The receptors shown here come from a man aged 18 to 35 in good health.

The chain carries TRBV7-2 and TRBJ2-1, with 9 positions matching TRBD2. V lost 5 bases, J lost 0 bases, and 5 bases stayed unmatched. Germline loops: CDR1 SGHTA, CDR2 FQGNSA. The CDR3 has 16 residues. CDR3 amino acids: CASSLSGSPSYNEQFF. The CDR3 DNA reads as TGTGCCAGCAGCCTTAGCGGGAGCCCCTCCTACAATGAGCAGTTCTTC.

V usage is TRBV4-1 and J usage is TRBJ2-3; TRBD2 matches 9 bases. The V gene end was trimmed by 4 bases and the J gene end by 4 bases; junction bases not matched to a gene: 9. CDR1 MGHRA and CDR2 YSYEKL come from the germline V gene. This CDR3 has 16 amino acids. The chain's CDR3 is CASSRQEAGGPDTQYF. Here the CDR3 DNA reads TGCGCCAGCAGCCGCCAAGAGGCGGGGGGGCCAGATACGCAGTATTTT.

This rearrangement joins TRBV7-6 to TRBJ2-2; possible D gene TRBD2, 6 bases. The germline V and J ends were trimmed by 7 bases and 6 bases, with 18 bases remaining between them. Germline-derived CDR1 and CDR2 are SGHVS and FNYEAQ. This CDR3 is built from 15 residues. CDR3 amino acids: CASTFSGSISGELFF. The CDR3 DNA reads TGTGCCAGCACTTTCAGCGGGTCGATTTCCGGGGAGCTGTTTTTT. The whole variable domain, filled in from reference TRBV7-6 and TRBJ2-2, reads GAGVSQSPRYKVTKRGQDVALRCDPISGHVSLYWYRQALGQGPEFLTYFNYEAQQDKSGLPNDRFSAERPEGSISTLTIQRTEQRDSAMYRCASTFSGSISGELFFGEGSRLTVL.

The gene calls are TRBV27 and TRBJ1-2; no definite D call. Trimming took off 2 bases at V and 6 bases at J, with 13 bases between the two ends. Germline V lookup: CDR1 MNHEY, CDR2 SMNVEV (reference sequence). The CDR3 contains 14 residues. In nucleotides, the CDR3 is TGTGCCAGCAGTTTAGCTGGGGAAACAGATGGCTACACCTTC. This codes for CASSLAGETDGYTF.

This clone was seen once. The chain recombines TRBV6-6 with TRBJ1-3; D not certain. Trimming cost V 2 bases and J 2 bases, with 10 bases left between them. CDR1 and CDR2 from the germline V gene are MNHNY and SVGAGI (reference sequence). CDR3 length: 15 residues. The CDR3 loop is CASSYVLDPGNTIYF. For the CDR3, the DNA is TGTGCCAGCAGTTACGTACTAGATCCTGGAAACACCATATATTTT.

The chain uses TRBV7-2 and TRBJ2-5, with D perhaps being TRBD1 or TRBD2 (5 bases each). The germline V and J ends were trimmed by 3 bases and 2 bases, with 13 bases remaining between them. CDR1 and CDR2 from the germline V gene are SGHTA and FQGNSA. This CDR3 is 15 amino acids long. Here the CDR3 reads CASSFSGAYQETQYF. CDR3 nucleotides: TGTGCCAGCAGCTTCTCCGGGGCCTATCAAGAGACCCAGTACTTC.

This chain joins TRBV28 and TRBJ1-2; D uncertain. V was pared by 5 bases and J by 8 bases, with 12 bases between. There are 12 residues in the CDR3. The germline V gene encodes CDR1 MDHEN and CDR2 SYDVKM. The CDR3 DNA sequence: TGTGCCAGCAGTGAAACCCGCCTGGGCTACACCTTC. Its translation: CASSETRLGYTF.

The chain is built from TRBV5-1 and TRBJ1-1, with 10 bases aligning to TRBD1. CDR3 length: 14 amino acids. Trimming cost V 4 bases and J 8 bases; bases outside gene matches: 8. Germline values: CDR1 SGHRS, CDR2 YFSETQ. CDR3 nucleotides: TGCGCCAGCAGCCTCCCCTCGACAGGGGGCGAAGCTTTCTTT. Its protein product is CASSLPSTGGEAFF.

The chain joins TRBV6-5 to TRBJ1-1; a weak D match, TRBD1 (6 bases). Germline loops: CDR1 MNHEY, CDR2 SVGAGI. The V and J ends lost 7 bases and 5 bases respectively, with 17 bases between them. The CDR3 has 14 residues. CDR3 DNA sequence: TGTGCCAGCACTAATGGGGGGCGTGGAACTGAAGCTTTCTTT. Its protein is CASTNGGRGTEAFF.

This clone was detected only once. The same CDR3 is also encoded by other DNA sequences in this sample. The rearrangement uses TRBV5-1 and TRBJ2-5, with TRBD2 matching over 15 bases. The CDR3 is 16 amino acids. V lost 4 bases to trimming and J lost 1 base; unmatched junction nucleotides: 2. Germline CDR1 SGHRS, CDR2 YFSETQ. As DNA, the CDR3 is TGCGCCAGCAGCGCGGGACTAGCGGGGGGCCAAGAGACCCAGTACTTC. It is translated as CASSAGLAGGQETQYF.